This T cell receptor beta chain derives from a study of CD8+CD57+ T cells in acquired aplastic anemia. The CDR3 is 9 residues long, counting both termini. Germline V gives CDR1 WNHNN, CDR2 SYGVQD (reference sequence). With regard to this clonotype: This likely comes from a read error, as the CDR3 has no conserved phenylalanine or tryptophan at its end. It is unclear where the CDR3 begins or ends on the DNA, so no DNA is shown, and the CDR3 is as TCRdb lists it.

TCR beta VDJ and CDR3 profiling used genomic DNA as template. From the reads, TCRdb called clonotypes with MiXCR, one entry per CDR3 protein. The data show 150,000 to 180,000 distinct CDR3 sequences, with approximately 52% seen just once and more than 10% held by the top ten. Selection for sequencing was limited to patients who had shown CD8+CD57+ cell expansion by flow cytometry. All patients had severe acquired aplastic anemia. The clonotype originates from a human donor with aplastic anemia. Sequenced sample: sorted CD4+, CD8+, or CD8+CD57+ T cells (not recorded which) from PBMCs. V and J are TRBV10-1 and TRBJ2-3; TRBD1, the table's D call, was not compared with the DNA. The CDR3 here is CASSDNGGY.